This T cell receptor beta chain was recovered during a study of cytomegalovirus exposure and HLA in healthy donors (dated by TCRdb to 2016 to 2017). A note on the overall study: According to an earlier analysis of 587 of the donors, about 180 million T cells yielded 117 million unique TCR beta sequences and approximately 300 Gb of sequence data. Roughly 310 gigabases of sequencing data and 70 million to 100 million unique TCR sequences were included in an early release covering roughly 600 HLA-typed donors. Of the roughly 390 genotyped donors, 81% were placed in the genetic ancestry cluster associated with self-reported Caucasian donors. The study was designed to test whether signatures of past pathogen exposure could be identified by cataloging public T cell receptors. The study profiled the T cell repertoires of about 720 subjects by immunosequencing and related them to cytomegalovirus serostatus. Along with the roughly 610-subject first cohort, a separate validation cohort of around 110 different subjects was used. To predict cytomegalovirus infection status, the study brought together high-throughput TCR immunosequencing, statistical association of individual TCRs with disease status, and machine learning. In a later analysis, previously published TCR beta repertoires from more than 500 donors were re-analyzed and high-resolution HLA genotyping was added so that TCR occurrence patterns could be studied. In the later analysis, no new phenotypic data were used to find candidate immune exposures; instead, reliance was placed on TCR beta sequences and their occurrence across donors. An earlier analysis of roughly 580 of the donors used high-throughput TCR beta sequencing to judge whether each TCR beta V gene segment behaved as functional or pseudogenic. Donor age, sex, ethnicity and CMV serostatus were compiled together with the repertoire data. A later genetic analysis took genome-wide SNP genotypes for about 55% of the 666 donors and used that subset as a discovery cohort. All discovery cohort repertoires had been generated on a single sequencing platform. Both class I and class II loci were covered by HLA typing, at four-digit resolution. The number of donors typed differed by locus, with about 629-640 for A, B, C, DRB1 and DQB1, approximately 500 for DQA1, 600 to 610 for DPA1, and approximately 470 for DPB1. Roughly 5 DR-DQ haplotypes were handled as single units for association and clustering, since linkage in the cohort was strong. Across about 380 genotyped donors of the cohort, an average of about 240,000 unique TCR beta nucleotide sequences per donor were sequenced, and approximately 17% of those sequences were non-productive. The paper's findings and limits, for the study overall: Sequencing depth was assumed to be roughly uniform across donors in the presence/absence analyses, though that assumption may not hold. A further reported finding was that TCR beta sequences accurately predicted the HLA-A and HLA-B alleles for most subjects in the first cohort. Immune exposure information for the cohort was limited to CMV serostatus. Most TCR sequences were observed very rarely across donors, whereas some public TCRs were present in many individuals. In a later analysis, several top co-occurrence clusters were reported to appear linked to parvovirus B19, influenza, CMV and Epstein-Barr virus. It was suggested by the authors that the approach could potentially be generalized to other disease states and immunological phenotypes. About 17 rarely observed V segments, including chromosome 9 orphons, were excluded from the earlier analysis of a few hundred of the donors because counts were too low. Linkage disequilibrium might explain the correlated functional status among segregating V segments, but an unknown experimental factor could not be ruled out. A later analysis found that HLA-associated TCR beta chains were more clonally expanded and had lower generation probabilities than equally common non-associated chains. Most CMV-associated TCR beta chains appeared to be HLA-restricted in a later analysis, and the HLA associations seemed to be driven largely by CMV exposure. In a later analysis, TCR association rates were found to vary across HLA loci, with the most associated TCRs seen for DRB1 alleles and the fewest for HLA-C alleles. Specific HLA alleles were associated with more than 15,000 TCR beta sequences at a false discovery rate of 0.05 in a later analysis. The study listed 164 TCR beta chains as associated with cytomegalovirus. This cohort had only TCR beta chains sequenced, and the lack of alpha or paired-chain data limited which features could be detected. In a later genetic analysis, a missense DCLRE1C variant was associated with V-gene and J-gene trimming of TCR beta chains, and the association was replicated in an independent cohort. A cluster of highly shared sequence variants was judged likely to be a technical artifact of the sequencing pipeline. In both the original and validation cohorts, the classifier was reported to diagnose cytomegalovirus status with high specificity and sensitivity. According to a later genetic analysis, donors in an Asian-associated ancestry cluster had fewer N-insertions in productive TCRs than the roughly 700-donor mean. Three of the identified cytomegalovirus-associated TCR beta chains were confirmed in vitro to be specific for cytomegalovirus antigens. An earlier analysis of some 590 of the donors showed that most TCR beta V segments appeared in productive rearrangements either about 87% or about 30% of the time, which broadly matched IMGT annotations. Strong co-occurrence of HLA alleles, especially DR and DQ, made assigning TCR associations to individual alleles difficult. Because the 87-base-pair reads could not distinguish some IMGT-functional V segments, including TRBV6-2 and TRBV6-3, those segments were excluded. Because HLA typing was unavailable for some donors at each locus, only the typed subset was used in association tests.

The V end loses 1 base and the J end loses 3 bases, and a stretch of 10 bases separates them. CDR1 and CDR2 were assigned from the germline V gene (reference sequence) as SEHNR and FQNEAQ. Taken from cysteine to phenylalanine, the CDR3 has 15 residues. Here the CDR3 DNA is all that survives: 45 bases in frame from base 1. As concerns this clone: It has no known antigen specificity. Per-base quality was not reported, and no clone a single base away is much larger than it.

Library method: the immunoSEQ multiplex PCR assay. For the multiplex PCR, a mixture combining 60 forward primers for TCR Vbeta segments and 13 reverse primers for TCR Jbeta segments was used. Amplification of the CDR3 region of rearranged TCR beta genes was performed with a multiplex PCR assay on genomic DNA. Amplified TCR beta libraries were sequenced as 87-base-pair reads on the Illumina HiSeq System. As for the authors' bioinformatics: A later analysis tallied 70 million to 100 million unique TCR beta chains across the 660 or so repertoires, and around 9.9 million of those chains were shared by two or more donors. Raw reads were error-corrected and collapsed into unique sequences with a nearest-neighbor algorithm that merged closely related sequences to remove PCR and sequencing errors. V, D and J gene segments were assigned by aligning CDR3 sequences to IMGT reference sequences. For a sequence to be retained, a match of at least six nucleotides to both a V gene segment and a J gene segment was required. Rearrangements were called productive when the CDR3 lacked stop codons and stayed in frame with V and J; all others were non-productive. Following IMGT convention, CDR3 was defined as the stretch from the second conserved V-encoded cysteine to the conserved J-encoded phenylalanine. In an earlier analysis of 550 to 650 of the donors, sequences lacking an unambiguous match to a single V gene segment were excluded. An earlier analysis of a few hundred of the donors classified V segments as functional when productive rearrangements were above 56.7% and as segregating when the standard deviation between donors was above 5%. A statistical classification framework was developed to diagnose cytomegalovirus status using the catalog of TCR beta chain sequences. A later analysis assigned V and J genes by comparing TCR nucleotide sequences with IMGT/GENE-DB human TR gene sequences. In a later analysis, CDR3 sequences and most-parsimonious VDJ recombination scenarios were assigned using the TCRdist pipeline. In a later analysis, each TCR beta chain was defined by its CDR3 amino acid sequence together with its V-gene family, and reads lacking a unique V-gene family were excluded. As a way to deal with suspected cross-contamination and a sequencing artifact, a later analysis dropped approximately 590 nucleotide sequences that were highly shared and had low generation probability. A later analysis calculated a clonal expansion index for each public chain from normalized within-repertoire ranks of inferred template counts. In a later analysis, generation probabilities were computed using a VDJ recombination model fitted to out-of-frame rearrangements, and the results were checked against IGoR. A later analysis scored TCR-TCR, TCR-HLA and TCR-CMV co-occurrence with hypergeometric tests, applying a repertoire-size bias correction to TCR pairs. To estimate false discovery rates, a later analysis permuted the HLA or CMV assignments 20 times. A later analysis grouped co-occurring TCRs with DBSCAN, adding TCRdist sequence similarity when clustering within HLA-allele-positive subsets. Co-occurrence clustering excluded repertoires with fewer than 30,000 or more than 120,000 public chains, plus five with anomalous nucleotide sharing. TCRdb carries this immuneACCESS record with in-frame sequences only. Its versions omit some clonotypes, under half of them owing to an unresolved V gene in the studies checked, with the rest unexplained. For V, J and clone size, that table is used; D and trimming come from the DNA. Counted in this sample were approximately 150,000 clones; roughly three quarters of them appeared once. Jointly, the top ten make up about 3% of the sample.

The cohort was made up of 500 to 850 healthy bone marrow donors. Cohort members were all nominally healthy when sampled, although unrecorded immune exposures were likely present. The donor tested CMV seronegative, placing the donor among the 350 to 400 seronegative members of the cohort. A peripheral blood sample was provided by each donor, and peripheral blood mononuclear cells were used for TCR beta sequencing. Genomic DNA was extracted from the blood cell samples with the Qiagen DNeasy Blood Extraction Kit. Input material: PBMCs. Recombination connected TRBV7-9 to TRBJ2-1; the D gene cannot be resolved reliably. This TCR was sampled from a male donor in good health and CMV-seronegative. The nucleotides read TGTGCCAGCAGCTTAGTTGCGCCCCTCTACAATGAGCAGTTCTTC. Its coded protein is CASSLVAPLYNEQFF.